The T cell receptor (beta chain) described here comes from a study of PD-1 blockade in classical Hodgkin lymphoma. Overall study: With a 2-week interval, patients received intravenous nivolumab at 3 mg/kg. The study's findings and limits: Lower baseline TCR diversity marked trial partial responders and progressors. Newly diagnosed patients were reported to exhibit reduced baseline TCR diversity relative to healthy donors. Possibly reflecting disease activity or prior therapy, repertoire differences have causes that remain undefined.

After autologous stem cell transplantation all patients relapsed, and prior brentuximab vedotin exposure differed between cohorts. Per germline, CDR1 SGDLS and CDR2 YYNGEE. Trimming took 4 bases from V and 6 from J, leaving 17 bases between them. The CDR3 is 15 amino acids. The repertoire was sequenced with immunoSEQ multiplex PCR; TCRdb's copy has only in-frame clones and lacks some. This repertoire shows about 35,000 clones, 60% to 80% found once; its top ten account for around an eighth. With regard to this clone: Its antigen remains unknown.

The V and J genes are TRBV9 and TRBJ2-1, with D perhaps matching TRBD2 (7 bases). The input for sequencing was peripheral blood mononuclear cells (PBMCs), taken before the second cycle of nivolumab. The receptor was derived from a human donor with classical Hodgkin lymphoma. CDR3 bases: TGTGCCAGCAGCCCCCTGGGGGGGGGCCTCAATGAGCAGTTCTTC. Translation: CASSPLGGGLNEQFF.